This T cell receptor (beta chain) was captured by sequencing in a study of T-cell memory formation after mild COVID-19. The study, taken as a whole, reports: Researchers found some responding clones in pre-infection memory, a sign that cross-reactive memory joined. Confirmation of SARS-CoV-2 specificity was lacking for second-wave clones peaking day 37. Clones that contracted from day 15 to 85 were balanced CD4/CD8, while later expanders leaned CD4+.

A 5'RACE reaction primed in the constant segment made cDNA libraries of TCR alpha and TCR beta, and these carried sample barcodes and UMIs. TCRdb redid the calling of the 5' RACE reads with MiXCR, one entry per CDR3 protein. The sample records a few hundred thousand distinct CDR3 sequences, about a fifth being singletons. Germline CDR1 is DFQATT and CDR2 is SNEGSKA (reference sequence). This CDR3 comprises 16 residues. The V and J ends lost 5 bases and 0 bases, in that order; junction bases with no gene match: 12. A few counts support this clonotype. Its antigen is not known. Sequenced: PBMCs or a T cell subset sorted from them (not recorded which). This chain connects TRBV20-1 to TRBJ2-5; 7 nucleotides agree with TRBD2. The sequence was obtained from an adult woman who had mild COVID-19 (a few samples of this study predate the infection). Cell type and time point are not known. The CDR3 nucleotides read TGCAGTGCTCCGCTCCATAGCGGGTCACACCAAGAGACCCAGTACTTC. This gives the protein CSAPLHSGSHQETQYF.